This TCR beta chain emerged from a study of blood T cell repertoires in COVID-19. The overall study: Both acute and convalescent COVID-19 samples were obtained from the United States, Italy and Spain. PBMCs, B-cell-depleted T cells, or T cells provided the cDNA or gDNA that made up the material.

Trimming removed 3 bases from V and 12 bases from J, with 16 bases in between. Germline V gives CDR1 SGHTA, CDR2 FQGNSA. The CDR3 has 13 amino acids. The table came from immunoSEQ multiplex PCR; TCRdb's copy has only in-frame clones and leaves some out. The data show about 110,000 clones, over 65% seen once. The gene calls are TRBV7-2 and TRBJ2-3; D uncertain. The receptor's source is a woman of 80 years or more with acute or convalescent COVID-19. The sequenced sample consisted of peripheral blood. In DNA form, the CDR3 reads TGTGCCAGCAGCTTTGGTTCCGCCCGCCTACAGTATTTT. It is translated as CASSFGSARLQYF.